The 23 T cell receptor beta chains below were found in one sample sequenced in a study of CD8 T cells in ankylosing spondylitis. Study results and limitations: A motif of several highly homologous TCR beta variants was seen as apparently characteristic of ankylosing spondylitis blood.

One entry per CDR3 protein, called by TCRdb with MiXCR from the 5' RACE reads. The data hold about 700,000 distinct CDR3 sequences, with under 20% observed a single time. No antigen is known for these receptors. The material sequenced was blood, either unsorted or a sorted T cell fraction (not recorded which). These receptors originate from a male donor with ankylosing spondylitis.

V and J are TRBV5-1 and TRBJ2-1, with 9 bases that match TRBD1. This CDR3 has 15 amino acids. V trimming: 4 bases; J trimming: 0 bases; junction bases outside the gene matches: 2. Germline assignment: CDR1 SGHRS and CDR2 YFSETQ. The CDR3 DNA is TGCGCCAGCAGCCGGGACAGGGTCTCCTACAATGAGCAGTTCTTC. This gives the protein CASSRDRVSYNEQFF.

In this sample, this clonotype turned up a few times. The V call is TRBV6-1, the J call TRBJ2-7, with a weak D call TRBD1 (6 bases). The CDR3 contains 15 residues. The germline CDR1 and CDR2 sequences are MNHNS and SASEGT. Trimming took off 1 base at V and 3 bases at J, with 13 bases between the two ends. This CDR3 reads CASSEEWTESYEQYF. As DNA, the CDR3 is TGTGCCAGCAGTGAAGAGTGGACAGAAAGCTACGAGCAGTACTTC.

V and J are TRBV4-1 and TRBJ1-4; D perhaps matches TRBD1 (5 bases). Germline V gene sequence: CDR1 MGHRA, CDR2 YSYEKL. The CDR3 length is 18 residues. V lost 0 bases and J 0 bases, leaving 14 bases between the germline ends. The CDR3 DNA sequence: TGCGCCAGCAGCCAAGATCCCCAGGGAGGTGCAACTAATGAAAAACTGTTTTTT. Protein: CASSQDPQGGATNEKLFF.

This sequence joins TRBV10-3 and TRBJ2-5; 7 nucleotides line up with TRBD2. The CDR3 is 13 amino acids. V was clipped by 8 bases and J by 3 bases; unmatched bases: 6. Looked up from germline, CDR1 is ENHRY and CDR2 is SYGVKD. For the CDR3, the DNA is TGTGCCATCGGGGGGGACTATAAAGAGACCCAGTACTTC. Protein sequence: CAIGGDYKETQYF.

This clonotype was recorded a few times. The V and J genes are TRBV12-3 or TRBV12-4 and TRBJ1-1; D might be TRBD1 (6 bases). The CDR3 covers 17 residues. V lost 5 bases to trimming and J lost 0 bases, with 19 bases between them. CDR3 DNA sequence: TGTGCCAGCAGTCCCAAATCCGGACAGATCTTGAACACTGAAGCTTTCTTT. Encoded protein: CASSPKSGQILNTEAFF.

In this sample, this clonotype turned up a few times. This sequence joins TRBV4-3 and TRBJ2-6, with a weak D call TRBD2 (7 bases). V lost 0 bases to trimming and J lost 0 bases, with 15 bases between them. Germline CDR1 reads LGHNA; CDR2 reads YSLEER. There are 19 residues in the CDR3. This CDR3 reads CASSQDRGGADSGANVLTF. DNA of the CDR3: TGCGCCAGCAGCCAAGATCGAGGGGGGGCGGACTCTGGGGCCAACGTCCTGACTTTC.

This clonotype was seen a handful of times. The V gene is TRBV20-1, the J gene TRBJ2-5; D might be TRBD1 (5 bases). Germline lookup yields CDR1 DFQATT and CDR2 SNEGSKA (reference sequence). V shed 3 bases and J shed 1 base, with 18 bases lying between them. This CDR3 comprises 16 residues. The CDR3 DNA reads TGCAGTGCTAGGGAACCAATTCAGGGATCCCAAGAGACCCAGTACTTC. Residues: CSAREPIQGSQETQYF.

The V call is TRBV10-3, the J call TRBJ1-1; 7 bases are shared with TRBD1. Germline loops: CDR1 ENHRY, CDR2 SYGVKD. This CDR3 has 17 residues. V gave up 0 bases and J gave up 1 base; unmatched junction bases: 8. CDR3 coding DNA: TGTGCCATCAGTGAGTCTATGGCAGGGGGTCCGAACACTGAAGCTTTCTTT. It encodes CAISESMAGGPNTEAFF.

The rearrangement joins TRBV11-2 to TRBJ1-2, with D possibly being TRBD1 (5 bases). V was trimmed by 5 bases and J by 7 bases, leaving 20 bases between them. The CDR3 totals 15 residues. Germline-derived CDR1 and CDR2 are SGHAT and FQNNGV. CDR3 DNA sequence: TGTGCCAGCAGCCCCCGGAGGGACCCCATAAGTGGCTACACCTTC. Protein sequence: CASSPRRDPISGYTF. Combining the CDR3 with reference TRBV11-2 and TRBJ1-2 gives the whole variable domain EAGVAQSPRYKIIEKRQSVAFWCNPISGHATLYWYQQILGQGPKLLIQFQNNGVVDDSQLPKDRFSAERLKGVDSTLKIQPAKLEDSAVYLCASSPRRDPISGYTFGSGTRLTVV.

This clonotype was counted a few times. This chain connects TRBV6-5 to TRBJ1-1; D unresolved. The CDR3 consists of 12 residues. Germline-derived CDR1 and CDR2 are MNHEY and SVGAGI. V lost 5 bases, J lost 3 bases, and 7 bases lay in between. CDR3 nucleotides: TGTGCCAGCAGTCACAGACACACTGAAGCTTTCTTT. This gives the protein CASSHRHTEAFF.

This clonotype has only a few counts. V usage is TRBV12-3 or TRBV12-4 and J usage is TRBJ2-3; 10 nucleotides align to TRBD2. V trimming: 10 bases; J trimming: 0 bases; junction bases outside the gene matches: 10. The CDR3 runs to 16 residues. The CDR3 here is CATTSELAGSTDTQYF. DNA for the CDR3: TGTGCCACCACTTCGGAACTAGCGGGAAGCACAGATACGCAGTATTTT.

This clonotype turned up a few times. This chain uses TRBV12-3 or TRBV12-4 with TRBJ2-7, with a tentative D call TRBD1 (5 bases). Trimming took off 7 bases at V and 5 bases at J, with 9 bases between the two ends. CDR3 length: 11 amino acids. CDR3 DNA sequence: TGTGCCAGCACCCGGACAAACGAGCAGTACTTC. Its translation is CASTRTNEQYF.

This clonotype appeared a few times. This rearrangement joins TRBV2 to TRBJ2-3, with 7 bases that match TRBD1. Trimming at V came to 2 bases and at J to 2 bases, leaving 10 bases not matched to a gene. The CDR3 is 17 residues long. The germline gives CDR1 SNHLY, CDR2 FYNNEI. The DNA of the CDR3 is TGTGCCAGCAGTGAAAGGTCAGGGGGATTGGACACAGATACGCAGTATTTT. It encodes CASSERSGGLDTDTQYF.

The chain recombines TRBV3-1 with TRBJ1-1, with a possible D match to TRBD1 (5 bases). CDR1 and CDR2 from the germline V gene are LGHDT and YNNKEL (reference sequence). The V end lost 2 bases, the J end lost 1 base, and 8 bases lay between the germline ends. This CDR3 is built from 14 residues. Here the CDR3 reads CASSQWGSNTEAFF. Here the CDR3 DNA reads TGTGCCAGCAGCCAATGGGGCTCGAACACTGAAGCTTTCTTT.

The J gene is TRBJ1-1, the V gene TRBV5-1, with a possible D match to TRBD1 (6 bases). V gave up 4 bases and J gave up 3 bases, with 13 bases separating them. Germline-derived CDR1 and CDR2 are SGHRS and YFSETQ. This CDR3 is 14 amino acids long. CDR3 residues: CASSTLGQHTEAFF. CDR3 DNA: TGCGCCAGCAGCACGCTTGGACAGCACACTGAAGCTTTCTTT. The complete variable domain, with remaining parts taken from reference TRBV5-1 and TRBJ1-1, reads KAGVTQTPRYLIKTRGQQVTLSCSPISGHRSVSWYQQTPGQGLQFLFEYFSETQRNKGNFPGRFSGRQFSNSRSEMNVSTLELGDSALYLCASSTLGQHTEAFFGQGTRLTVV.

The chain employs TRBV27 and TRBJ2-1; 10 bases match TRBD2. Germline V gene data show CDR1 as MNHEY and CDR2 as SMNVEV (reference sequence). This CDR3 region has 16 residues. J lost 3 bases, V lost 6 bases, and 8 bases had no gene match. The CDR3 nucleotides are TGTGCCAGCAGCCGGGTAGCGGGGGGCGACTACAATGAGCAGTTCTTC. The encoded protein is CASSRVAGGDYNEQFF.

J is TRBJ1-4 and V is TRBV4-1, with D perhaps TRBD1 (6 bases). Trimming pared 4 bases from V and 4 bases from J, leaving 10 bases between. The CDR3 is 14 residues long. Germline CDR1 MGHRA, CDR2 YSYEKL. In nucleotides, the CDR3 is TGCGCCAGCAGCCCCACAGGGAATAATGAAAAACTGTTTTTT. Translated, it gives CASSPTGNNEKLFF.

This clonotype turned up a few times. The gene calls are TRBV3-1 and TRBJ2-6, with D uncertain. This CDR3 is 16 amino acids long. V lost 4 bases, J lost 0 bases, and 10 bases lay in between. The germline V gene has CDR1 LGHDT and CDR2 YNNKEL (reference sequence). As DNA, the CDR3 is TGTGCCAGCAGCCCCACACCGAGCTCTGGGGCCAACGTCCTGACTTTC. It translates to CASSPTPSSGANVLTF.

This chain uses TRBV10-3 with TRBJ2-3; D gene unclear. Trimming took 1 base from V and 0 from J, leaving 11 bases between them. The CDR3 consists of 16 residues. Germline CDR1 reads ENHRY; CDR2 reads SYGVKD. The CDR3 bases are TGTGCCATCAGTGAGTGGGCCCACACCAGCACAGATACGCAGTATTTT. It encodes CAISEWAHTSTDTQYF.

This chain uses TRBV20-1 with TRBJ1-1; 12 bases agree with TRBD1. Per germline, CDR1 DFQATT and CDR2 SNEGSKA (reference sequence). This CDR3 contains 17 residues. The V gene end was trimmed by 0 bases and the J gene end by 2 bases; junction bases not matched to a gene: 7. In nucleotides, the CDR3 is TGCAGTGCTAGAGATTCGGGACAGGGGGCGGGTAACACTGAAGCTTTCTTT. Residues: CSARDSGQGAGNTEAFF.

The CDR3 sequence: CASSPTGIGKTQYF. CDR3 nucleotide sequence: TGTGCCAGCAGCCCTACAGGGATCGGAAAGACCCAGTACTTC. The chain combines TRBV9 with TRBJ2-5; the D gene is possibly TRBD1 (6 bases). The CDR3 runs to 14 residues. V was pared by 4 bases and J by 6 bases, with 16 bases between. The germline V gene has CDR1 SGDLS and CDR2 YYNGEE.

This clonotype was observed once. The V call is TRBV5-6, the J call TRBJ2-7; 10 bases are a match to TRBD2. V lost 3 bases to trimming and J lost 0 bases; unmatched junction nucleotides: 9. CDR3 size: 17 residues. Per the germline V gene, CDR1 is SGHDT and CDR2 is YYEEEE. The DNA of the CDR3 is TGTGCCAGCAGCTCTATAACTAGCGGGGCTAGCTCCTACGAGCAGTACTTC. Protein sequence: CASSSITSGASSYEQYF.

The chain employs TRBV27 and TRBJ2-2, with TRBD2 matching 16 bases. CDR3 length: 15 amino acids. The junction had 3 bases not matched to a gene; V was cut back by 8 bases and J by 6 bases. Germline CDR1 MNHEY, CDR2 SMNVEV (reference sequence). CDR3 DNA sequence: TGTGCCAGCGGGGGACTAGCGGGGGGGCCCGGGGAGCTGTTTTTT. Protein: CASGGLAGGPGELFF.